This is a list of T cell receptor beta chains from one sample in a study of shared clonotypes between healthy human individuals. Clones were read by immunoSEQ multiplex PCR, and TCRdb kept only the in-frame ones, dropping some. The sample lists about 2.1 million clones; about 93% were seen once. Sequencing was carried out using naive CD8+ T cells from PBMCs. These receptors all come from a man between 18 and 35 years old in good health. Some clones in this sample may be carry-over from other donors' samples. Both conserved end residues are part of each CDR3. The D gene is left open where the match is weak. Size tells how often a clone was seen (once, few, many) or the class of an expanded clone, and some rows leave it out.

d_call j_call clone_size v_call cdr3_aa
NA TRBJ2-7 NA TRBV11-2 CASSLGSYEQYF
TRBD1 TRBJ2-7 few TRBV9 CASSVGDSSSYEQYF
NA TRBJ1-1 NA TRBV29-1 CSVEGEGEREAFF
NA TRBJ1-4 NA TRBV7-9 CASSPPGVREKLFF
NA TRBJ1-2 NA TRBV4-1 CASSQDRAYGYTF
NA TRBJ2-2 NA TRBV4-1 CASSQDLDGAFIWELFF
NA TRBJ1-2 NA TRBV4-1 CASSQAGYNYGYTF
TRBD1 TRBJ1-4 once TRBV15 CATSGTGLSDEKLFF
NA TRBJ1-2 NA TRBV7-9 CASSLATRGPNYGYTF
NA TRBJ1-5 NA TRBV19 CASSIDWSGWVPQHF
NA TRBJ2-5 NA TRBV14 CASSQDRVTAGRGGTQYF
TRBD1 TRBJ2-7 once TRBV9 CASSVGQGINEQYF
TRBD2 TRBJ2-1 NA TRBV6-1 CASSQGLAGYEQFF
NA TRBJ2-1 NA TRBV6-1 CASSGREAFYNEQFF
TRBD1 TRBJ2-7 NA TRBV15 CATSRRQGPGYEQYF
NA TRBJ1-2 NA TRBV27 CASSLNPGNYGYTF
NA TRBJ2-5 NA TRBV6-5 CASSYYYRGETQYF
NA TRBJ1-1 NA TRBV6-6 CASSYLTNTEAFF